This TCR beta chain was found in a study of blood T cell repertoires in COVID-19. Study background: Both acute and convalescent COVID-19 samples were obtained from the United States, Italy and Spain.

Germline loops: CDR1 SNHLY, CDR2 FYNNEI. This CDR3 comprises 14 residues. The junction had 2 bases not matched to a gene; V was cut back by 4 bases and J by 1 base. The repertoire was sequenced with immunoSEQ multiplex PCR; TCRdb's copy has only in-frame clones and lacks some. Seen here are about 190,000 clones, roughly 91% observed once, and the top ten hold approximately 4%. This chain connects TRBV2 to TRBJ1-1; 8 nucleotides line up with TRBD1. Sequenced sample: peripheral blood. The receptor was isolated from a human donor in a cohort sampled during active COVID-19. The chain's CDR3 is CASSGTGRNTEAFF. Written as DNA, the CDR3 is TGTGCCAGCAGTGGGACAGGGAGGAACACTGAAGCTTTCTTT.